The 17 T cell receptor beta chains given below trace back to one sample, sequenced in a study of blood T cell repertoires in COVID-19. Assay used: immunoSEQ multiplex PCR; TCRdb lists only in-frame clones, some missing. The sample records 120,000 or so clones, almost 80% being singletons. The sequenced material came from peripheral blood. The receptor source for this set is a human donor in a cohort sampled during active COVID-19.

The chain couples TRBV7-9 to TRBJ2-6, with TRBD1 as a possible D gene (6 bases). The CDR3 is 15 amino acids. From germline, CDR1 is SEHNR and CDR2 FQNEAQ (reference sequence). The germline V and J ends were trimmed by 3 bases and 4 bases, with 10 bases remaining between them. The DNA for the CDR3 is TGTGCCAGCAGCTTGTGGGGGCGCGGGGCCAACGTCCTGACTTTC. Translation: CASSLWGRGANVLTF.

This sequence joins TRBV2 and TRBJ2-2; tentative D call: TRBD1 (6 bases). The germline V gene has CDR1 SNHLY and CDR2 FYNNEI. This CDR3 is built from 16 residues. The germline V and J ends were trimmed by 2 bases and 4 bases, with 14 bases remaining between them. Written as DNA, the CDR3 is TGTGCCAGCAGTGAATGGGGAAGAGGGGGCACCGGGGAGCTGTTTTTT. Residues: CASSEWGRGGTGELFF.

The chain is built from TRBV27 and TRBJ2-3; 7 bases agree with TRBD2. CDR1 is MNHEY, CDR2 SMNVEV, per germline (reference sequence). CDR3 length equals 15 residues. The V and J ends lost 4 bases and 2 bases, in that order; junction bases with no gene match: 6. As DNA, the CDR3 is TGTGCCAGCAGTTCCCTCGGGACTAACACAGATACGCAGTATTTT. Protein sequence: CASSSLGTNTDTQYF.

The chain employs TRBV5-1 and TRBJ2-3; TRBD2 agrees at 16 bases. J lost 4 bases, V lost 4 bases, and 3 bases had no gene match. The CDR3 covers 16 residues. From germline, CDR1 is SGHRS and CDR2 YFSETQ. The CDR3 nucleotides read TGCGCCAGCAGCCCCGGGACTAGCGGGAGGGCAGATACGCAGTATTTT. This codes for CASSPGTSGRADTQYF.

The chain uses TRBV30 and TRBJ2-7; D is ambiguous. This CDR3 region has 11 residues. CDR1 is GTSNPN and CDR2 is SVGIG in the germline V gene (reference sequence). Trimming cost V 2 bases and J 2 bases, with 4 bases left between them. CDR3 residues: CAWSPAYEQYF. The CDR3 region has the DNA TGTGCCTGGAGTCCAGCCTACGAGCAGTACTTC.

The gene calls are TRBV7-8 and TRBJ2-3; possible D gene TRBD2, 5 bases. Deletions cut 4 bases from V and 5 bases from J, with 16 bases between. Looked up from germline, CDR1 is SGHVS and CDR2 is FQNEAQ. This CDR3 has 15 amino acids. CDR3 coding DNA: TGTGCCAGCAGCTCCCACCGGGGTTCCCAAGATACGCAGTATTTT. Its translation: CASSSHRGSQDTQYF. The entire variable domain, with the rest obtained from reference TRBV7-8 and TRBJ2-3, is as follows: GAGVSQSPRYKVAKRGQDVALRCDPISGHVSLFWYQQALGQGPEFLTYFQNEAQLDKSGLPSDRFFAERPEGSVSTLKIQRTQQEDSAVYLCASSSHRGSQDTQYFGPGTRLTVL.

The rearrangement joins TRBV18 to TRBJ2-7; D remains unclear. CDR1 and CDR2 (germline): KGHSH, LQKENI. V gave up 0 bases and J gave up 3 bases, with 6 bases separating them. The CDR3 extends over 13 amino acids. This chain's CDR3 is CASSPPSGYEQYF. CDR3 DNA sequence: TGTGCCAGCTCACCACCCTCAGGCTACGAGCAGTACTTC. Variable domain in full (rest from reference TRBV18 and TRBJ2-7): NAGVMQNPRHLVRRRGQEARLRCSPMKGHSHVYWYRQLPEEGLKFMVYLQKENIIDESGMPKERFSAEFPKEGPSILRIQQVVRGDSAAYFCASSPPSGYEQYFGPGTRLTVT.

This clone showed up just a few times. V and J are TRBV7-9 and TRBJ1-6; 8 nucleotides match TRBD1. Unmatched junction bases numbered 0, after V lost 4 bases and J lost 7 bases. Germline values: CDR1 SEHNR, CDR2 FQNEAQ (reference sequence). The CDR3 runs 13 residues. The CDR3 is CASSWDRNSPLHF. The DNA for the CDR3 is TGTGCCAGCAGCTGGGACAGGAATTCACCCCTCCACTTT. The entire variable domain, with the rest obtained from reference TRBV7-9 and TRBJ1-6, is as follows: DTGVSQNPRHKITKRGQNVTFRCDPISEHNRLYWYRQTLGQGPEFLTYFQNEAQLEKSRLLSDRFSAERPKGSFSTLEIQRTEQGDSAMYLCASSWDRNSPLHFGNGTRLTVT.

The chain recombines TRBV7-2 with TRBJ2-2, with 10 bases identical to TRBD1. The germline gives CDR1 SGHTA, CDR2 FQGNSA. The length of the CDR3 is 15 residues. The V and J ends lost 8 bases and 0 bases, in that order; junction bases with no gene match: 3. CDR3 region: CASRDRGPNTGELFF. CDR3 bases: TGTGCCAGCCGTGACAGGGGGCCGAACACCGGGGAGCTGTTTTTT.

In its sample, this clone was seen a few times. The chain has TRBV7-2 and TRBJ1-5; D unclear. The germline gives CDR1 SGHTA, CDR2 FQGNSA. CDR3 size: 14 residues. V was pared by 2 bases and J by 1 base, with 6 bases between. The CDR3 coding sequence is TGTGCCAGCAGCTTATGGGAGAGCAATCAGCCCCAGCATTTT. Its translation is CASSLWESNQPQHF.

V usage is TRBV19 and J usage is TRBJ2-3, with D possibly matching TRBD1 (6 bases). This CDR3 is built from 15 residues. The V gene's germline CDR1 is LNHDA and CDR2 SQIVND (reference sequence). The ends were cut back, 3 bases at V and 0 bases at J, with 10 bases in the middle. The CDR3 region has the DNA TGTGCCAGTAGTATTACAGGGCCTAGCACAGATACGCAGTATTTT. This encodes CASSITGPSTDTQYF.

This chain connects TRBV27 to TRBJ1-1; the match to TRBD1 covers 9 bases. The junction had 15 bases not matched to a gene; V was cut back by 6 bases and J by 10 bases. CDR1 is MNHEY, CDR2 SMNVEV, per germline (reference sequence). CDR3 size: 15 residues. Written as DNA, the CDR3 is TGTGCCAGCAGCAGTAGAGGACAGGGGACACAAGGAGCTTTCTTT. This translates into CASSSRGQGTQGAFF.

The chain uses TRBV30 and TRBJ1-6, with 7 bases lining up with TRBD1. The CDR3 has 13 residues. Per germline, CDR1 GTSNPN and CDR2 SVGIG (reference sequence). Losses at the gene ends were 4 bases for V and 8 bases for J; bases not matched to a gene: 5. The CDR3 DNA is TGTGCCTGGAATGCCAGGGGGGATTCACCCCTCCACTTT. Translation: CAWNARGDSPLHF.

The CDR3 spells CASSLAANTEAFF. The CDR3 bases are TGTGCCAGCAGCTTAGCAGCGAACACTGAAGCTTTCTTT. The chain recombines TRBV7-2 with TRBJ1-1; D is unclear. CDR3 size: 13 residues. Germline V gene data show CDR1 as SGHTA and CDR2 as FQGNSA. Trimming removed 0 bases at V and 1 base at J, with 3 bases between. The whole variable domain, filled in from reference TRBV7-2 and TRBJ1-1, reads GAGVSQSPSNKVTEKGKDVELRCDPISGHTALYWYRQSLGQGLEFLIYFQGNSAPDKSGLPSDRFSAERTGGSVSTLTIQRTQQEDSAVYLCASSLAANTEAFFGQGTRLTVV.

As DNA, the CDR3 is TGTGCCAGCAGACGGACAGGAAAAACCTATGGCTACACCTTC. It translates to CASRRTGKTYGYTF. The chain carries TRBV6-7 and TRBJ1-2; TRBD1 agrees at 7 bases. TRBV6-7 carries the ORF label, with uncertain function. Trimming at V came to 6 bases and at J to 4 bases, leaving 8 bases not matched to a gene. The CDR3 spans 14 residues.

This chain links TRBV9 with TRBJ2-3, with 7 bases that match TRBD1. Per the germline V gene, CDR1 is SGDLS and CDR2 is YYNGEE. The CDR3 covers 14 residues. The V gene end was trimmed by 0 bases and the J gene end by 4 bases; junction bases not matched to a gene: 2. This CDR3 reads CASSVGQGPDTQYF. In DNA form, the CDR3 reads TGTGCCAGCAGCGTAGGACAGGGACCAGATACGCAGTATTTT.

This clone was picked up one time. The genes are TRBV6-5 and TRBJ2-3; tentatively, D is TRBD2 (5 bases). V lost 5 bases, J lost 2 bases, and 11 bases lay in between. Germline CDR1 reads MNHEY; CDR2 reads SVGAGI. The CDR3 has 14 residues. This CDR3 reads CASSRGLNTDTQYF. The CDR3, as DNA: TGTGCCAGCAGTCGCGGACTCAACACAGATACGCAGTATTTT.